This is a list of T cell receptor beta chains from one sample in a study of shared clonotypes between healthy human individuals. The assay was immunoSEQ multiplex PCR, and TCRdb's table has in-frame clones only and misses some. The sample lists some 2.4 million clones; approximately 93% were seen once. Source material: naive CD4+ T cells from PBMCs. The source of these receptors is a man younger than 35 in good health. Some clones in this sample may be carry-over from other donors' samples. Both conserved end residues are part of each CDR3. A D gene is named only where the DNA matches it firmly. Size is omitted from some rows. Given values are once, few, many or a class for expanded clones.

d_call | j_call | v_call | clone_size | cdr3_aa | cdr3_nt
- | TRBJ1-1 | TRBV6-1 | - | CASSEDPLLGDTEAFF | TGTGCCAGCAGTGAAGACCCGCTCTTAGGTGACACTGAAGCTTTCTTT
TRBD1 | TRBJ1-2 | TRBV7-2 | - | CASSPLPGTENYGYTF | TGTGCCAGCAGCCCCTTACCCGGGACAGAAAACTATGGCTACACCTTC
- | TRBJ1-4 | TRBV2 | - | CASSGPIINEKLFF | TGTGCCAGCAGTGGGCCCATTATTAATGAAAAACTGTTTTTT
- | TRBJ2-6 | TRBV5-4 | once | CASSFLQASGANVLTF | TGTGCCAGCAGCTTCTTGCAGGCATCTGGGGCCAACGTCCTGACTTTC
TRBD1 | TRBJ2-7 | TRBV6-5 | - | CASSYDDRGRYEQYF | TGTGCCAGCAGTTACGACGACAGGGGGAGATACGAGCAGTACTTC
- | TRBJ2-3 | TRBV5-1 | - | CASSLGQNTQYF | TGCGCCAGCAGCCTCGGACAAAATACGCAGTATTTT
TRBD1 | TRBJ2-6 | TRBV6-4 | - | CASSETGGGFGTNVLTF | TGTGCCAGCAGTGAGACAGGGGGGGGGTTCGGAACCAACGTCCTGACTTTC
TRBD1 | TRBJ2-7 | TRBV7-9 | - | CASSLDGTGKSSYEQYF | TGTGCCAGCAGCTTAGATGGGACAGGGAAGAGCTCCTACGAGCAGTACTTC
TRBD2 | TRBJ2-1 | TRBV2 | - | CASSLAGEVEQFF | TGTGCCAGCAGCCTAGCGGGAGAAGTTGAGCAGTTCTTC
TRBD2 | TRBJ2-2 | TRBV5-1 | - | CASSLEGGRANGELFF | TGCGCCAGCAGCTTGGAGGGCGGGAGGGCCAACGGGGAGCTGTTTTTT
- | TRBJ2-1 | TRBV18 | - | CASSPRATGAYNEQFF | TGTGCCAGCTCACCAAGGGCTACCGGGGCCTACAATGAGCAGTTCTTC
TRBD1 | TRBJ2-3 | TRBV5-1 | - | CASTPGQDTDTQYF | TGCGCCAGCACCCCGGGACAGGACACAGATACGCAGTATTTT
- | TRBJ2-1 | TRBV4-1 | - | CASSQPAVWQFF | TGCGCCAGCAGCCAACCGGCCGTCTGGCAGTTCTTC
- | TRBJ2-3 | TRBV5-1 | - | CASSLGVTADTQYF | TGCGCCAGCAGCTTGGGGGTTACTGCAGATACGCAGTATTTT
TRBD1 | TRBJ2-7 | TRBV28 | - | CASSSPRQGRSYEQYF | TGTGCCAGCAGTTCTCCCCGACAGGGGAGGTCGTACGAGCAGTACTTC
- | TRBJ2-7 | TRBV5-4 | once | CASSLAGHYEQYF | TGTGCCAGCAGCTTGGCGGGACATTACGAGCAGTACTTC